The clone carrying this T cell receptor beta chain was recorded only once. Its antigen is still unknown. This sample is drawn from a study of T cells after posttransplantation cyclophosphamide. Findings of the study overall: Recipient CMV seropositivity and CMV reactivation strongly tracked TRB clonality. Skin or GI-infiltrating T cells shared few TRB sequences with blood. Later blood repertoires were often dominated by clones from the donor CD8+ memory compartment.

V lost 4 bases to trimming and J lost 4 bases, with 16 bases between them. The germline gives CDR1 MGHRA, CDR2 YSYEKL. This CDR3 is built from 15 residues. Measured with immunoSEQ multiplex PCR; TCRdb has only the in-frame clones, and not every one. The sample includes about 32,000 clones, about 90% seen only once; the top ten take under 15%. The sequence was collected from a woman between 40 and 50 years old with a blood cancer, CMV-positive, and with a related stem cell donor. Sequenced material: PBMCs. This chain connects TRBV4-1 to TRBJ1-2, with D possibly matching TRBD1 (6 bases). In DNA form, the CDR3 reads TGCGCCAGCAGCCCTCCGGACAGTATGTCCTATGGCTACACCTTC. Amino acid sequence: CASSPPDSMSYGYTF.